The next 9 T cell receptor beta chains were all read from a single sample in a study of OX40 agonist ivuxolimab in advanced cancers. Here immunoSEQ multiplex PCR was the method, and the copy in TCRdb shows in-frame clones only, minus some. The sample contains more than 85,000 clones, roughly nine tenths of which appear only once. The input for sequencing was CD4+ or CD8+ T cells sorted from blood, taken in a trial of the OX40 agonist ivuxolimab. These receptors originate from an adult with an advanced solid tumor such as melanoma, head and neck, liver or kidney cancer.

V is TRBV9 and J is TRBJ2-1; possibly TRBD2 for D (5 bases). The V gene's germline CDR1 is SGDLS and CDR2 YYNGEE. V was shortened by 2 bases and J by 5 bases, with 11 bases between the two germline ends. The CDR3 extends over 14 amino acids. In DNA, the CDR3 is TGTGCCAGCAGCGTCGGGGATTGGAACAATGAGCAGTTCTTC. Protein product: CASSVGDWNNEQFF.

The chain recombines TRBV19 with TRBJ1-1; tentatively, D is TRBD1 (6 bases). The CDR3 extends over 14 amino acids. V lost 5 bases to trimming and J lost 8 bases, with 18 bases between them. Looked up from germline, CDR1 is LNHDA and CDR2 is SQIVND (reference sequence). CDR3: CASSPPGGAGEAFF. Written as DNA, the CDR3 is TGTGCCAGTAGTCCCCCGGGGGGCGCCGGAGAAGCTTTCTTT.

The V call is TRBV5-4, the J call TRBJ1-5, with D maybe TRBD1 (5 bases). V was clipped by 5 bases and J by 3 bases, with 15 bases between them. This CDR3 comprises 15 residues. Germline V lookup: CDR1 SGHNT, CDR2 YYREEE (reference sequence). CDR3 coding DNA: TGTGCCAGCAGATCGGGTCCGGGGGACAATCAGCCCCAGCATTTT. Protein product: CASRSGPGDNQPQHF.

V gene TRBV5-1 combines with J gene TRBJ1-1, with a possible D match to TRBD1 (5 bases). Per germline, CDR1 SGHRS and CDR2 YFSETQ. This CDR3 is built from 13 residues. Deletions cut 4 bases from V and 3 bases from J, with 10 bases between. Here the CDR3 DNA reads TGCGCCAGCAGCCGGGTGGGGGACACTGAAGCTTTCTTT. This gives the protein CASSRVGDTEAFF.

The V and J genes are TRBV5-1 and TRBJ2-2; no clear D gene. Trimming pared 1 base from V and 0 bases from J, leaving 7 bases between. The germline V gene has CDR1 SGHRS and CDR2 YFSETQ. This CDR3 spans 15 amino acids. The CDR3 region has the DNA TGCGCCAGCAGCTTGAATGTAGCGAACACCGGGGAGCTGTTTTTT. It yields the protein CASSLNVANTGELFF.

The chain couples TRBV19 to TRBJ2-7; the D is unclear. This CDR3 contains 12 residues. Germline CDR1 LNHDA, CDR2 SQIVND (reference sequence). Trimming left V 3 bases short and J 4 bases short, with 7 bases between. The CDR3 DNA reads as TGTGCCAGTAGTATGACGGGTTACGAGCAGTACTTC. It yields the protein CASSMTGYEQYF.

The genes are TRBV5-1 and TRBJ2-3, with 9 bases lining up with TRBD1. V trimming: 4 bases; J trimming: 2 bases; junction bases outside the gene matches: 11. Per the germline V gene, CDR1 is SGHRS and CDR2 is YFSETQ. The CDR3 is 17 residues long. This chain's CDR3 is CASSPTTGGILTDTQYF. In DNA form, the CDR3 reads TGCGCCAGCAGCCCTACGACAGGGGGGATTCTCACAGATACGCAGTATTTT. Drawing the rest from reference TRBV5-1 and TRBJ2-3, the complete variable domain is KAGVTQTPRYLIKTRGQQVTLSCSPISGHRSVSWYQQTPGQGLQFLFEYFSETQRNKGNFPGRFSGRQFSNSRSEMNVSTLELGDSALYLCASSPTTGGILTDTQYFGPGTRLTVL.

This chain links TRBV7-2 with TRBJ1-6; no clear D gene. Trimming took 2 bases from V and 6 from J, leaving 11 bases between them. CDR3 length: 15 amino acids. Germline CDR1 SGHTA, CDR2 FQGNSA. Written as DNA, the CDR3 is TGTGCCAGCAGCTTAAGCAGAAGTCGTAATTCACCCCTCCACTTT. It encodes CASSLSRSRNSPLHF. The full variable domain, its missing parts supplied by reference TRBV7-2 and TRBJ1-6, is GAGVSQSPSNKVTEKGKDVELRCDPISGHTALYWYRQSLGQGLEFLIYFQGNSAPDKSGLPSDRFSAERTGGSVSTLTIQRTQQEDSAVYLCASSLSRSRNSPLHFGNGTRLTVT.

This chain connects TRBV28 to TRBJ1-5, with TRBD1 identical over 7 bases. V lost 7 bases to trimming and J lost 0 bases; unmatched junction nucleotides: 9. The CDR3 runs 16 residues. Germline loops: CDR1 MDHEN, CDR2 SYDVKM. As DNA, the CDR3 is TGTGCCAGCACCCCGGACAGGACGGATAGCAATCAGCCCCAGCATTTT. This gives the protein CASTPDRTDSNQPQHF.